Listed here are 11 T cell receptor beta chains from one sample, sequenced in a study of control samples from healthy donors and cancer patients. Using immunoSEQ multiplex PCR, the repertoire was profiled, and TCRdb retains in-frame clones only, with some absent. The table lists some 57,000 clones, approximately 95% of them singletons. Sequencing used blood. These receptors came from a woman in her 30s in good health.

The V call is TRBV20-1, the J call TRBJ2-1, with D perhaps TRBD2 (5 bases). Germline V gives CDR1 DFQATT, CDR2 SNEGSKA (reference sequence). The CDR3 has 15 amino acids. With 3 bases removed from V and 2 bases from J, the gap between germline ends came to 14 bases. The CDR3: CSASRSGVTYNEQFF. For the CDR3, the DNA is TGCAGTGCTAGTAGGAGCGGCGTCACCTACAATGAGCAGTTCTTC.

The rearrangement joins TRBV19 to TRBJ1-1, with a weak D call TRBD1 (6 bases). Trimming left V 5 bases short and J 7 bases short, with 14 bases between. CDR3 length: 13 amino acids. Germline assignment: CDR1 LNHDA and CDR2 SQIVND (reference sequence). CDR3 region: CASSPRGGSEAFF. For the CDR3, the DNA is TGTGCCAGTAGTCCCAGAGGGGGGAGTGAAGCTTTCTTT.

This sequence joins TRBV7-2 and TRBJ2-5; D may be TRBD1 (7 bases). Per the germline V gene, CDR1 is SGHTA and CDR2 is FQGNSA. V was clipped by 1 base and J by 5 bases, with 14 bases between them. This CDR3 region has 15 residues. The CDR3 sequence is CASSLGQGGWETQYF. Here the CDR3 DNA reads TGTGCCAGCAGCTTAGGGCAGGGGGGTTGGGAGACCCAGTACTTC.

J is TRBJ1-1 and V is TRBV28; TRBD1 is a possible D gene (6 bases). The CDR3 totals 12 residues. CDR1 is MDHEN and CDR2 is SYDVKM in the germline V gene. V lost 9 bases to trimming and J lost 0 bases, with 8 bases between them. Here the CDR3 DNA reads TGTGCCAGTGGACAGATGAACACTGAAGCTTTCTTT. Encoded protein: CASGQMNTEAFF.

This clone was recorded only once. V is TRBV6-5 and J is TRBJ1-1; D might be TRBD1 (6 bases). CDR1 and CDR2 (germline): MNHEY, SVGAGI. This CDR3 comprises 13 residues. Trimming removed 4 bases at V and 5 bases at J, with 11 bases between. CDR3 sequence: CASSFGGRTEAFF. CDR3 nucleotides: TGTGCCAGCAGTTTTGGGGGGCGAACTGAAGCTTTCTTT.

CDR3 sequence reads: CASSYRQGYNEKLFF. Written as DNA, the CDR3 is TGTGCCAGCAGCTACCGACAGGGTTATAATGAAAAACTGTTTTTT. The chain carries TRBV7-6 and TRBJ1-4, with 7 nucleotides matching TRBD1. CDR3 length: 15 amino acids. Germline lookup yields CDR1 SGHVS and CDR2 FNYEAQ. Trimming took 4 bases from V and 4 from J; bases not matched to a gene: 6.

The rearrangement links TRBV21-1 to TRBJ2-7; the table's D gene call, TRBD1, was not cross checked with the DNA. TRBV21-1 is shown as a pseudogene. This CDR3 is built from 13 residues. The CDR3 loop is CASKGTGFWEQYF. CDR3 DNA: TGTGCCAGCAAGGGGACAGGGTTTTGGGAGCAGTACTTC.

V usage is TRBV3-1 (or the pseudogene TRBV3-2) and J usage is TRBJ2-1; D call uncertain. CDR3 length equals 12 residues. Germline lookup yields CDR1 LGHDT and CDR2 YNNKEL (reference sequence). V dropped 4 bases and J dropped 7 bases, with 8 bases sitting between them. DNA for the CDR3: TGTGCCAGCAGCCGAACAAAAAATGAGCAGTTCTTC. Protein: CASSRTKNEQFF.

The V and J genes are TRBV27 and TRBJ2-2, with TRBD2 matching 11 bases. Trimming took 2 bases from V and 4 from J; bases not matched to a gene: 3. The germline CDR1 and CDR2 sequences are MNHEY and SMNVEV (reference sequence). CDR3 size: 16 residues. CDR3 DNA: TGTGCCAGCAGTTTACTGACTAGCGGGATCACCGGGGAGCTGTTTTTT. Translation gives CASSLLTSGITGELFF.

This sequence joins TRBV2 and TRBJ1-1, with a tentative D call TRBD1 (6 bases). The CDR3 loop spans 11 amino acids. Deletions cut 6 bases from V and 6 bases from J, with 8 bases between. CDR1 is SNHLY and CDR2 is FYNNEI in the germline V gene. This chain's CDR3 is CASSGGPEAFF. The CDR3 DNA reads TGTGCCAGCAGCGGGGGGCCTGAAGCTTTCTTT.

In regard to this clone: Other DNA variants within this sample encode the same CDR3. The chain employs TRBV4-1 and TRBJ2-1; D gene uncertain. Germline V gene sequence: CDR1 MGHRA, CDR2 YSYEKL. The CDR3 length is 12 residues. V gave up 1 base and J gave up 10 bases, with 8 bases separating them. This CDR3 is CASSQVFGEQFF. For the CDR3, the DNA is TGCGCCAGCAGCCAAGTTTTTGGAGAGCAGTTCTTC.